Listed below are T cell receptor beta chains from one sample, sequenced in a study of beta chain features in type 1 diabetes. TCRdb's copy holds only in-frame clones and misses some; the assay was immunoSEQ multiplex PCR. This sample has about 470,000 clones, with 30% found just once. Material: naive CD4+ T cells from blood. The receptors come from a man aged 18 to 30 in good health. The CDR3 runs from the conserved cysteine through the conserved F or W. Fields, in order: CDR3 length, D gene, J gene, clone size, V gene, CDR3 protein, CDR3 DNA. The D gene is left open where the match is weak. The listing skips clone size in some rows; elsewhere it reads once, few, many or a size class.

>15|NA|TRBJ2-1|NA|TRBV7-2
CASSPFGTLYNEQFF
TGTGCCAGCAGCCCCTTCGGGACCCTTTACAATGAGCAGTTCTTC
>13|TRBD2|TRBJ2-7|few|TRBV11-2
CASSPGLAGEQYF
TGTGCCAGCAGCCCGGGACTAGCGGGCGAGCAGTACTTC
>14|TRBD1|TRBJ1-5|few|TRBV2
CASEQGVSNQPQHF
TGTGCCAGCGAGCAGGGGGTTAGCAATCAGCCCCAGCATTTT
>14|NA|TRBJ1-1|few|TRBV9
CASSVDTGRTEAFF
TGTGCCAGCAGCGTAGATACAGGGCGCACTGAAGCTTTCTTT
>14|NA|TRBJ2-7|once|TRBV25-1
CASSEFGSGYEQYF
TGTGCCAGCAGTGAATTCGGTAGCGGCTACGAGCAGTACTTC
>15|NA|TRBJ2-1|NA|TRBV7-2
CASSSLGGLYNEQFF
TGTGCCAGCAGCTCCCTCGGCGGATTATACAATGAGCAGTTCTTC
>15|TRBD2|TRBJ2-1|few|TRBV30
CAWTPGASGFDEQFF
TGTGCCTGGACCCCCGGGGCTAGCGGGTTTGATGAGCAGTTCTTC
>14|TRBD2|TRBJ2-5|NA|TRBV2
CAMLPLAGSETQYF
TGTGCCATGCTACCTCTAGCGGGAAGTGAGACCCAGTACTTC
>14|TRBD1|TRBJ2-5|few|TRBV30
CAWSKTGNLETQYF
TGTGCCTGGAGTAAGACAGGGAATTTGGAGACCCAGTACTTC
>18|TRBD1|TRBJ2-6|NA|TRBV11-2
CASSLVQGARSGANVLTF
TGTGCCAGCAGCTTAGTGCAGGGGGCGAGGTCTGGGGCCAACGTCCTGACTTTC
>18|TRBD1|TRBJ1-5|NA|TRBV4-1
CASSQADRGAFGNQPQHF
TGCGCCAGCAGCCAGGCTGACAGGGGCGCTTTCGGCAATCAGCCCCAGCATTTT
>14|NA|TRBJ2-3|NA|TRBV18
CASSNAGTQDTQYF
TGTGCCAGCTCAAACGCGGGAACTCAAGATACGCAGTATTTT
>19|NA|TRBJ1-5|NA|TRBV7-9
CASSIRDPRRPYSNQPQHF
TGTGCCAGCAGCATCCGGGACCCAAGGAGACCTTATAGCAATCAGCCCCAGCATTTT
>13|NA|TRBJ2-1|few|TRBV9
CASRGTGGNEQFF
TGTGCCAGCAGAGGAACAGGAGGCAATGAGCAGTTCTTC
>14|TRBD2|TRBJ2-5|NA|TRBV30
CAWSVLAGLETQYF
TGTGCCTGGAGTGTTCTAGCGGGTCTCGAGACCCAGTACTTC
>12|NA|TRBJ2-7|few|TRBV10-3
CAISSVSYEQYF
TGTGCCATCAGTAGCGTCTCCTACGAGCAGTACTTC